Shown below are 25 T cell receptor beta chains from a single sample sequenced in a study of T cell changes during pregnancy in multiple sclerosis. Generated by immunoSEQ multiplex PCR, the TCRdb table keeps only in-frame clones and is missing some. Of about 30,000 clones listed, roughly nine tenths were seen once; the top ten hold roughly 0.41%. The starting material was CD4+ T cells from peripheral blood mononuclear cells, obtained in the second trimester of pregnancy. The receptors come from a female donor in good health, enrolled as a control in a pregnancy study.

This clone was seen just once. CDR3 sequence reads: CASSPGGLNTEAFF. The CDR3 DNA sequence: TGCGCCAGCAGTCCCGGGGGGTTGAACACTGAAGCTTTCTTT. J is TRBJ1-1 and V is TRBV5-1; weak D call: TRBD1 (5 bases). The CDR3 consists of 14 residues. V lost 5 bases and J 0 bases, leaving 11 bases between the germline ends. The germline gives CDR1 SGHRS, CDR2 YFSETQ.

The chain uses TRBV7-9 and TRBJ1-2, with D unresolved. CDR3 length: 13 amino acids. Germline V CDR1 and CDR2: SEHNR, FQNEAQ (reference sequence). V was clipped by 7 bases and J by 4 bases, with 13 bases between them. The CDR3 coding sequence is TGTGCCAGCACCACCCTCCCAGTCTATGGCTACACCTTC. This codes for CASTTLPVYGYTF.

The chain combines TRBV7-2 with TRBJ2-1; D possibly corresponds to TRBD2 (7 bases). There are 16 residues in the CDR3. Germline V lookup: CDR1 SGHTA, CDR2 FQGNSA. V lost 1 base to trimming and J lost 2 bases, with 12 bases between them. CDR3 nucleotide sequence: TGTGCCAGCAGCTTAGTGGGGGCGGGAGCCTACAATGAGCAGTTCTTC. The encoded protein is CASSLVGAGAYNEQFF.

The rearrangement links TRBV10-3 to TRBJ2-7; D remains ambiguous. There are 12 residues in the CDR3. The V gene lost 6 bases and the J gene lost 6 bases, with 12 bases spanning the gap. Germline-derived CDR1 and CDR2 are ENHRY and SYGVKD. CDR3 bases: TGTGCCATCAGCGCGGCTCGGGTCGAGCAGTACTTC. It encodes CAISAARVEQYF.

The chain links TRBV6-1 to TRBJ2-5; 11 bases match TRBD2. Germline lookup yields CDR1 MNHNS and CDR2 SASEGT. V lost 6 bases, J lost 5 bases, and 5 bases stayed unmatched. The CDR3 is made up of 14 amino acids. CDR3 DNA sequence: TGTGCCAGCAGAAGACTAGCGGGAACGGAGACCCAGTACTTC. This sequence encodes CASRRLAGTETQYF.

The chain carries TRBV7-9 and TRBJ2-7; unclear D gene. CDR3 length equals 13 residues. Trimming cost V 1 base and J 6 bases, with 10 bases left between them. In germline, CDR1 is SEHNR, CDR2 FQNEAQ (reference sequence). The CDR3 spells CASSLVRVGEQYF. CDR3 bases: TGTGCCAGCAGCTTAGTCCGAGTTGGCGAGCAGTACTTC.

The chain links TRBV18 to TRBJ2-2; 11 bases match TRBD2. This CDR3 has 16 residues. Germline values: CDR1 KGHSH, CDR2 LQKENI. The V segment lost 8 bases and the J segment 0 bases; nucleotides outside the gene matches: 5. CDR3: CASGTSGLANTGELFF. In nucleotides, the CDR3 is TGTGCCAGCGGGACTAGCGGCCTCGCGAACACCGGGGAGCTGTTTTTT.

This sequence joins TRBV5-1 and TRBJ1-1, with D unresolved. CDR1 SGHRS and CDR2 YFSETQ come from the germline V gene. Deletions cut 0 bases from V and 2 bases from J, with 11 bases between. The CDR3 extends over 15 amino acids. This CDR3 reads CASSLAATGNTEAFF. Written as DNA, the CDR3 is TGCGCCAGCAGCTTGGCGGCGACTGGCAACACTGAAGCTTTCTTT.

This clone was detected once. The chain links TRBV11-3 to TRBJ2-1; 9 positions agree with TRBD2. J gave up 15 bases and V 5 bases, and 14 bases lay outside the gene matches. Germline V gene sequence: CDR1 SGHNT, CDR2 YENEEA. The CDR3 is 14 amino acids. The CDR3 bases are TGTGCCAGCAGCCGAACGACTAGCGGAGGGGGGGTGTTCTTC. Residues: CASSRTTSGGGVFF.

This rearrangement joins TRBV29-1 to TRBJ2-1; 8 bases fit TRBD2. The CDR3 loop spans 15 amino acids. The V segment lost 5 bases and the J segment 8 bases; nucleotides outside the gene matches: 14. Germline V gene lookup returns CDR1 SQVTM and CDR2 ANQGSEA. CDR3 sequence: CSVQSGLAGSYEQFF. CDR3 sequence (DNA): TGCAGCGTTCAAAGCGGTCTAGCGGGTTCATATGAGCAGTTCTTC.

In its sample, this clone was seen once. The chain recombines TRBV6-5 with TRBJ1-2; D not certain. Germline V lookup: CDR1 MNHEY, CDR2 SVGAGI. The V and J ends lost 6 bases and 3 bases respectively, with 11 bases between them. The CDR3 totals 13 residues. The CDR3 bases are TGTGCCAGCAGGGAAGCAGGTCACTATGGCTACACCTTC. Encoded protein: CASREAGHYGYTF.

The chain has TRBV7-9 and TRBJ1-1, with D possibly being TRBD1 (5 bases). The V gene's germline CDR1 is SEHNR and CDR2 FQNEAQ (reference sequence). The CDR3 loop spans 14 amino acids. Trimming pared 3 bases from V and 6 bases from J, leaving 14 bases between. The CDR3 is CASSLGRDGSEAFF. DNA of the CDR3: TGTGCCAGCAGCTTGGGGAGGGACGGCTCTGAAGCTTTCTTT.

As DNA, the CDR3 is TGTGCCAGTAGTATAGAATCGGGACTCCGACTTAGCACAGATACGCAGTATTTT. It codes for CASSIESGLRLSTDTQYF. V usage is TRBV19 and J usage is TRBJ2-3, with D perhaps matching TRBD2 (6 bases). V was clipped by 0 bases and J by 0 bases, with 16 bases between them. Looked up from germline, CDR1 is LNHDA and CDR2 is SQIVND (reference sequence). This CDR3 has 18 residues.

The J gene is TRBJ2-3, the V gene TRBV10-3, with D tentatively TRBD2 (5 bases). The CDR3 has 17 amino acids. V was shortened by 5 bases and J by 0 bases, with 18 bases between the two germline ends. Per the germline V gene, CDR1 is ENHRY and CDR2 is SYGVKD. CDR3 sequence reads: CAISSSRPDGSTDTQYF. CDR3 DNA: TGTGCCATCAGTTCTAGCCGCCCCGACGGGAGCACAGATACGCAGTATTTT.

The V and J genes are TRBV18 and TRBJ1-5, with unresolved D. Trimming took 2 bases from V and 0 from J, leaving 11 bases between them. Germline CDR1 reads KGHSH; CDR2 reads LQKENI. CDR3 length equals 16 residues. The CDR3 DNA follows: TGTGCCAGCTCACCAGTGAGGCAAGATAGCAATCAGCCCCAGCATTTT. As protein: CASSPVRQDSNQPQHF.

V usage is TRBV28 and J usage is TRBJ1-5; 9 bases agree with TRBD1. V shed 1 base and J 3 bases; nucleotides not matched to a gene: 19. CDR1 and CDR2 (germline): MDHEN, SYDVKM. CDR3 length: 21 amino acids. CDR3 residues: CASSLSAGTGWELADNQPQHF. The CDR3 DNA is TGTGCCAGCAGTTTATCGGCGGGGACAGGGTGGGAATTAGCTGACAATCAGCCCCAGCATTTT.

The V and J genes are TRBV5-5 and TRBJ1-1, with D possibly matching TRBD1 (6 bases). Germline V gives CDR1 SGHKS, CDR2 YYEKEE (reference sequence). V dropped 4 bases and J dropped 0 bases, with 10 bases sitting between them. The CDR3 covers 14 residues. The CDR3 loop reads CASSGDTMNTEAFF. The CDR3 DNA is TGTGCCAGCAGCGGGGACACCATGAACACTGAAGCTTTCTTT.

The CDR3 DNA follows: TGTGCCTGGAGTGTACGAGGAGGGATTAGCAATCAGCCCCAGCATTTT. Translated: CAWSVRGGISNQPQHF. This sequence joins TRBV30 and TRBJ1-5; no definite D call. V lost 0 bases to trimming and J lost 0 bases, with 12 bases between them. Germline CDR1 is GTSNPN and CDR2 is SVGIG (reference sequence). The CDR3 is made up of 16 amino acids.

The CDR3 here is CASSSTASSYNEQFF. CDR3 DNA sequence: TGTGCCAGCAGCTCGACAGCCAGCTCCTACAATGAGCAGTTCTTC. The V and J genes are TRBV5-5 and TRBJ2-1; TRBD1 might be the D (5 bases). From germline, CDR1 is SGHKS and CDR2 YYEKEE (reference sequence). The CDR3 consists of 15 residues. Trimming removed 3 bases at V and 0 bases at J, with 10 bases between. Variable domain in full (rest from reference TRBV5-5 and TRBJ2-1): DAGVTQSPTHLIKTRGQQVTLRCSPISGHKSVSWYQQVLGQGPQFIFQYYEKEERGRGNFPDRFSARQFPNYSSELNVNALLLGDSALYLCASSSTASSYNEQFFGPGTRLTVL.

The chain recombines TRBV7-2 with TRBJ2-3; 10 bases map to TRBD2. V trimming: 4 bases; J trimming: 5 bases; junction bases outside the gene matches: 3. The CDR3 length is 14 residues. Germline loops: CDR1 SGHTA, CDR2 FQGNSA. For the CDR3, the DNA is TGTGCCAGCAGCTCAAGACTAGCGGGAGATACGCAGTATTTT. This translates into CASSSRLAGDTQYF.

This chain connects TRBV5-4 to TRBJ1-2; D remains unclear. The CDR3 spans 16 residues. CDR1 and CDR2 (germline): SGHNT, YYREEE (reference sequence). V lost 0 bases and J lost 1, with 13 bases in between. CDR3 region: CASSLGSTNSNYGYTF. The DNA of the CDR3 is TGTGCCAGCAGCTTGGGCTCGACAAACAGTAACTATGGCTACACCTTC.

The chain is built from TRBV19 and TRBJ1-5; TRBD1 matches 8 bases. Germline CDR1 and CDR2: LNHDA and SQIVND (reference sequence). The CDR3 is 18 amino acids. V gave up 7 bases and J gave up 1 base; unmatched junction bases: 15. CDR3 protein: CASTRLGTGKVSNQPQHF. Written as DNA, the CDR3 is TGTGCCAGTACCCGACTCGGGACAGGAAAGGTCAGCAATCAGCCCCAGCATTTT.

Comment on this clone: Distinct nucleotide sequences in the sample also encode this CDR3. This sequence joins TRBV5-1 and TRBJ1-5; TRBD1 might be the D (5 bases). In germline, CDR1 is SGHRS, CDR2 YFSETQ. With 0 bases removed from V and 7 bases from J, the gap between germline ends came to 14 bases. The CDR3 is made up of 15 amino acids. The CDR3 spells CASSLVAGVGQPQHF. In DNA form, the CDR3 reads TGCGCCAGCAGCTTGGTCGCGGGGGTAGGGCAGCCCCAGCATTTT.

The gene calls are TRBV6-4 and TRBJ2-2; 9 bases are shared with TRBD1. This CDR3 is 18 amino acids long. Germline CDR1 MRHNA, CDR2 SNTAGT. J was trimmed by 4 bases and V by 4 bases; bases with no gene match: 13. The CDR3 coding sequence is TGTGCCAGCAGTGGTGGGACAGGGAGCATTCAGAGCACCGGGGAGCTGTTTTTT. Its protein is CASSGGTGSIQSTGELFF.

This chain connects TRBV25-1 to TRBJ1-3; no clear D gene. V was pared by 0 bases and J by 1 base, with 7 bases between. Germline CDR1 reads MGHDK; CDR2 reads SYGVNS. The CDR3 consists of 15 residues. CDR3: CASSEYRASGNTIYF. Here the CDR3 DNA reads TGTGCCAGCAGTGAATATAGAGCTTCTGGAAACACCATATATTTT.